These 32 T cell receptor beta chains share one sample of origin, sequenced in a study of beta chain features in type 1 diabetes. Every isolated RNA sample was fully reverse transcribed, so sequencing captured expressed TCRB transcripts. Repertoires were generated with immunoSEQ multiplex PCR, while TCRdb's copy carries only in-frame clones and drops some. Of some 500,000 clones in the sample, over 9.5% are singletons; the top ten hold more than 0.045%. The material sequenced was naive CD4+ T cells from blood. These receptors originate from a young woman in good health.

J is TRBJ2-3 and V is TRBV6-6; a weak D match, TRBD2 (6 bases). Between the trimmed V and J ends, which lost 6 bases and 2 bases, there was a span of 15 bases. This CDR3 has 15 amino acids. Germline values: CDR1 MNHNY, CDR2 SVGAGI (reference sequence). In nucleotides, the CDR3 is TGTGCCAGCAGGCTGACCTGGGGGGACACAGATACGCAGTATTTT. As protein: CASRLTWGDTDTQYF.

DNA of the CDR3: TGCAGCGTTGAAGTTCACAGGGGGCGCACAGATACGCAGTATTTT. Translation gives CSVEVHRGRTDTQYF. V usage is TRBV29-1 and J usage is TRBJ2-3; 9 positions agree with TRBD1. The length of the CDR3 is 15 residues. Germline V gene sequence: CDR1 SQVTM, CDR2 ANQGSEA. Trimming cost V 1 base and J 1 base; bases outside gene matches: 3.

The CDR3 DNA is TGCGCCAGCAGCTCCCGGGGGGTCGGCTCCTACAATGAGCAGTTCTTC. Its protein is CASSSRGVGSYNEQFF. The rearrangement joins TRBV5-1 to TRBJ2-1; 7 bases agree with TRBD2. Germline trimming cut 3 bases from V and 0 bases from J; bases unmatched to any gene: 6. Germline CDR1 SGHRS, CDR2 YFSETQ. CDR3 length equals 16 residues.

This clone was found a few times. This chain links TRBV2 with TRBJ2-7; D is unclear. The germline gives CDR1 SNHLY, CDR2 FYNNEI. CDR3 size: 15 residues. V was trimmed by 4 bases and J by 0 bases, leaving 13 bases between them. CDR3 loop: CASSAGDLGSYEQYV. The CDR3 bases are TGTGCCAGCAGTGCGGGTGATCTGGGCTCCTACGAGCAGTACGTC.

CDR3 sequence (DNA): TGTGCCGTCCCGACAGGGGTGTTCGGCTACACCTTC. Translation gives CAVPTGVFGYTF. The chain employs TRBV5-4 and TRBJ1-2; the match to TRBD1 covers 8 bases. The J segment lost 8 bases and the V segment lost 10 bases, leaving 10 bases of the junction unmatched. This CDR3 region has 12 residues. CDR1 and CDR2 from the germline V gene are SGHNT and YYREEE (reference sequence).

This chain links TRBV27 with TRBJ1-1; D gene unclear. CDR3 size: 11 residues. With 4 bases removed from V and 5 bases from J, the gap between germline ends came to 5 bases. CDR1 and CDR2 from the germline V gene are MNHEY and SMNVEV (reference sequence). The CDR3 is CASSSLTEAFF. As DNA, the CDR3 is TGTGCCAGCAGTTCTTTAACTGAAGCTTTCTTT.

This clone was counted only a few times. The genes are TRBV2 and TRBJ1-1; tentative D call: TRBD1 (5 bases). From germline, CDR1 is SNHLY and CDR2 FYNNEI. The CDR3 runs to 15 residues. The ends were cut back, 5 bases at V and 1 base at J, with 14 bases in the middle. For the CDR3, the DNA is TGTGCCAGCAGTAACATGGGACGCGCGAACACTGAAGCTTTCTTT. The encoded protein is CASSNMGRANTEAFF.

This clone was seen a few times. The same CDR3 can be traced to other DNA sequences in this sample. The chain employs TRBV4-3 and TRBJ2-3; D unclear. V dropped 0 bases and J dropped 0 bases, with 4 bases sitting between them. Germline CDR1 LGHNA, CDR2 YSLEER. The CDR3 contains 14 residues. The CDR3 region has the DNA TGCGCCAGCAGCCAAGACACAAGCACAGATACGCAGTATTTT. This translates into CASSQDTSTDTQYF.

V is TRBV19 and J is TRBJ2-1; 9 positions agree with TRBD2. CDR3 length: 16 residues. Losses at the gene ends were 4 bases for V and 4 bases for J; bases not matched to a gene: 8. Germline assignment: CDR1 LNHDA and CDR2 SQIVND (reference sequence). CDR3: CASSTLAGGRYNEQFF. The CDR3 DNA reads TGTGCCAGTAGTACCCTGGCGGGAGGGCGTTACAATGAGCAGTTCTTC.

Note on this clone: This CDR3 is also generated by other DNA sequences in the sample. The chain uses TRBV5-1 and TRBJ2-3; D is perhaps TRBD2 (6 bases). The CDR3 covers 14 residues. V lost 4 bases and J lost 3, with 12 bases in between. CDR1 and CDR2 from the germline V gene are SGHRS and YFSETQ. CDR3 in DNA: TGCGCCAGCAGCCTCGGGAGTAGTACAGATACGCAGTATTTT. Translated: CASSLGSSTDTQYF.

This clone occurred many times. Within the sample, other DNA sequences also encode this same CDR3. The genes are TRBV29-1 and TRBJ1-5; tentatively, D is TRBD1 (6 bases). V was pared by 6 bases and J by 0 bases, with 9 bases between. The CDR3 loop spans 13 amino acids. Germline CDR1 SQVTM, CDR2 ANQGSEA. The CDR3 DNA sequence: TGCAGCGTGAGGACAGATAGCAATCAGCCCCAGCATTTT. It is translated as CSVRTDSNQPQHF.

This clone was observed a few times. The chain combines TRBV7-2 with TRBJ2-7; maybe TRBD2 (6 bases). Trimming left V 5 bases short and J 5 bases short, with 13 bases between. The CDR3 sequence is 13 residues long. CDR1 is SGHTA and CDR2 is FQGNSA in the germline V gene. CDR3 DNA: TGTGCCAGCAGCACCCGACTAGTAAACGAGCAGTACTTC. Translated: CASSTRLVNEQYF. Variable domain in full (rest from reference TRBV7-2 and TRBJ2-7): GAGVSQSPSNKVTEKGKDVELRCDPISGHTALYWYRQSLGQGLEFLIYFQGNSAPDKSGLPSDRFSAERTGGSVSTLTIQRTQQEDSAVYLCASSTRLVNEQYFGPGTRLTVT.

The sample holds a few counts of this clone. The chain has TRBV11-3 and TRBJ2-1, with 8 nucleotides matching TRBD1. The V and J ends lost 4 bases and 13 bases, in that order; junction bases with no gene match: 3. Germline loops: CDR1 SGHNT, CDR2 YENEEA. CDR3 length: 11 amino acids. The CDR3 DNA sequence: TGTGCCAGCAGCTCTGGACAGGGTCAGTTCTTC. Its protein product is CASSSGQGQFF.

There are a few counts of this clone. The chain employs TRBV14 and TRBJ1-1; D is unresolved. The CDR3 is 14 amino acids. The germline V and J ends were trimmed by 1 base and 3 bases, with 9 bases remaining between them. Germline-derived CDR1 and CDR2 are SGHDN and FVKESK. The CDR3 nucleotides read TGTGCCAGCAGCCAAGTAACCGGGGACACTGAAGCTTTCTTT. It yields the protein CASSQVTGDTEAFF.

Details on this clone: Sequence at one end of the junction differs from germline and may be a read error. J is TRBJ1-2 and V is TRBV30; the D gene is possibly TRBD1 (5 bases). The V gene's germline CDR1 is GTSNPN and CDR2 SVGIG (reference sequence). The CDR3 runs 12 residues. Written as DNA, the CDR3 is TGTGCCTGGAGTGCCACAGGCCTGGGGGTGATGTTC. It codes for CAWSATGLGVMF. The entire variable domain, with the rest obtained from reference TRBV30 and TRBJ1-2, is as follows: SQTIHQWPATLVQPVGSPLSLECTVEGTSNPNLYWYRQAAGRGLQLLFYSVGIGQISSEVPQNLSASRPQDRQFILSSKKLLLSDSGFYLCAWSATGLGVMFGSGTRLTVV.

The V gene is TRBV18, the J gene TRBJ1-4; D gene unclear. There are 14 residues in the CDR3. V was clipped by 3 bases and J by 7 bases, with 12 bases between them. The germline gives CDR1 KGHSH, CDR2 LQKENI. The CDR3 sequence: CASSPGASPEKLFF. For the CDR3, the DNA is TGTGCCAGCTCACCTGGTGCCAGTCCTGAAAAACTGTTTTTT. Supplemented by reference TRBV18 and TRBJ1-4, the full variable domain reads NAGVMQNPRHLVRRRGQEARLRCSPMKGHSHVYWYRQLPEEGLKFMVYLQKENIIDESGMPKERFSAEFPKEGPSILRIQQVVRGDSAAYFCASSPGASPEKLFFGSGTQLSVL.

In this sample, this clone turned up a few times. CDR3 in DNA: TGCAGCGTTCTTGGACAGGTACCGAACACTGAAGCTTTCTTT. Residues: CSVLGQVPNTEAFF. This rearrangement joins TRBV29-1 to TRBJ1-1, with TRBD1 matching 7 bases. The CDR3 is 14 residues long. Germline V gene sequence: CDR1 SQVTM, CDR2 ANQGSEA. J gave up 1 base and V 5 bases, and 7 bases lay outside the gene matches. The full variable domain, in which reference TRBV29-1 and TRBJ1-1 provide the parts outside the CDR3, is SAVISQKPSRDICQRGTSLTIQCQVDSQVTMMFWYRQQPGQSLTLIATANQGSEATYESGFVIDKFPISRPNLTFSTLTVSNMSPEDSSIYLCSVLGQVPNTEAFFGQGTRLTVV.

With respect to this clone: The sample has other DNA sequences that encode this CDR3 too. The rearrangement joins TRBV7-2 to TRBJ2-5; 11 nucleotides agree with TRBD2. V was pared by 1 base and J by 2 bases, with 0 bases of the junction left unmatched. The CDR3 sequence is 15 residues long. CDR1 SGHTA and CDR2 FQGNSA come from the germline V gene. The chain's CDR3 is CASSLGLAGQETQYF. CDR3 nucleotide sequence: TGTGCCAGCAGCTTAGGACTAGCGGGGCAAGAGACCCAGTACTTC. Full variable domain (missing parts from reference TRBV7-2 and TRBJ2-5): GAGVSQSPSNKVTEKGKDVELRCDPISGHTALYWYRQSLGQGLEFLIYFQGNSAPDKSGLPSDRFSAERTGGSVSTLTIQRTQQEDSAVYLCASSLGLAGQETQYFGPGTRLLVL.

In this sample, this clone turned up a few times. V usage is TRBV9 and J usage is TRBJ2-1; D unresolved. The germline V gene has CDR1 SGDLS and CDR2 YYNGEE. The V end lost 0 bases, the J end lost 7 bases, and 8 bases lay between the germline ends. CDR3 size: 13 residues. CDR3 in DNA: TGTGCCAGCAGCGTAGTATCGGAGAATGAGCAGTTCTTC. This sequence encodes CASSVVSENEQFF.

The chain is built from TRBV10-3 and TRBJ1-3; D is undetermined. There are 16 residues in the CDR3. The V gene lost 6 bases and the J gene lost 3 bases, with 18 bases spanning the gap. The germline CDR1 and CDR2 sequences are ENHRY and SYGVKD. The CDR3 reads CAISNSVIGLGNTIYF. CDR3 DNA sequence: TGTGCCATCAGCAACAGCGTTATAGGGCTTGGAAACACCATATATTTT.

This clone was seen only a few times. The rearrangement uses TRBV10-3 and TRBJ2-7; the D is unclear. V was trimmed by 6 bases and J by 7 bases, leaving 13 bases between them. The CDR3 totals 12 residues. The germline V gene encodes CDR1 ENHRY and CDR2 SYGVKD. This CDR3 is CAISPGPEEQYV. CDR3 nucleotide sequence: TGTGCCATCAGCCCTGGGCCGGAAGAGCAGTACGTC.

This clone was found a few times. The chain links TRBV14 to TRBJ1-5; D is undetermined. From germline, CDR1 is SGHDN and CDR2 FVKESK. The CDR3 contains 12 residues. The V and J ends lost 0 bases and 4 bases respectively, with 1 base between them. This chain's CDR3 is CASSQDNQPQHF. DNA for the CDR3: TGTGCCAGCAGCCAAGATAATCAGCCCCAGCATTTT.

This sequence joins TRBV10-3 and TRBJ2-7; 9 bases are shared with TRBD1. V lost 2 bases and J lost 7; bases outside the gene matches: 9. The CDR3 runs to 15 residues. CDR1 is ENHRY and CDR2 is SYGVKD in the germline V gene. CDR3 sequence reads: CAISEPGQGDREQYF. CDR3 sequence (DNA): TGTGCCATCAGTGAGCCGGGACAGGGCGATAGGGAGCAGTACTTC.

The chain combines TRBV10-3 with TRBJ2-5, with 13 bases identical to TRBD2. The trim removed 6 bases at V and 4 bases at J, leaving 8 bases unmatched. The germline V gene encodes CDR1 ENHRY and CDR2 SYGVKD. The CDR3 has 16 residues. The CDR3 coding sequence is TGTGCCATCAGCCCCCGGACTAGCGGGAGTGGAGAGACCCAGTACTTC. It encodes CAISPRTSGSGETQYF.

In this sample, this clone turned up a few times. This chain connects TRBV11-2 to TRBJ2-1; weak D call: TRBD2 (5 bases). CDR3 length equals 17 residues. The germline V and J ends were trimmed by 1 base and 2 bases, with 15 bases remaining between them. Germline CDR1 and CDR2: SGHAT and FQNNGV. The CDR3 is CASSLVPHSATYNEQFF. CDR3 coding DNA: TGTGCCAGCAGCTTAGTCCCCCATAGCGCCACCTACAATGAGCAGTTCTTC.

This chain uses TRBV29-1 with TRBJ1-3; D remains unclear. Germline CDR1 SQVTM, CDR2 ANQGSEA. V was cut by 8 bases and J by 1 base, with 6 bases left in between. This CDR3 has 11 residues. Here the CDR3 reads CSITSGNTIYF. The CDR3 coding sequence is TGCAGCATTACATCTGGAAACACCATATATTTT. The full variable domain, in which reference TRBV29-1 and TRBJ1-3 provide the parts outside the CDR3, is SAVISQKPSRDICQRGTSLTIQCQVDSQVTMMFWYRQQPGQSLTLIATANQGSEATYESGFVIDKFPISRPNLTFSTLTVSNMSPEDSSIYLCSITSGNTIYFGEGSWLTVV.

This clone was recorded many times. The chain uses TRBV4-1 and TRBJ2-1; perhaps TRBD2 as D (6 bases). The ends were cut back, 0 bases at V and 6 bases at J, with 15 bases in the middle. CDR3 size: 16 residues. Germline V lookup: CDR1 MGHRA, CDR2 YSYEKL. The DNA for the CDR3 is TGCGCCAGCAGCCAAGATCCGAGTCTGGGAGGCAATGAGCAGTTCTTC. This sequence encodes CASSQDPSLGGNEQFF.

This clone was seen only a few times. The chain carries TRBV2 and TRBJ2-3; no firm D call. The CDR3 spans 11 residues. CDR1 is SNHLY, CDR2 FYNNEI, per germline. The V and J ends lost 6 bases and 10 bases respectively, with 11 bases between them. The CDR3 reads CASRAGSAQYF. As DNA, the CDR3 is TGTGCCAGCAGGGCTGGGTCTGCGCAGTATTTT.

The chain has TRBV18 and TRBJ2-5; no reliable D call. CDR3 length: 12 amino acids. Deletions cut 4 bases from V and 5 bases from J, with 8 bases between. Germline CDR1 is KGHSH and CDR2 is LQKENI. CDR3 nucleotide sequence: TGTGCCAGCTCACTCATGTTGGAGACCCAGTACTTC. Its protein is CASSLMLETQYF.

The gene calls are TRBV6-5 and TRBJ2-7; no reliable D call. The germline CDR1 and CDR2 sequences are MNHEY and SVGAGI. V dropped 0 bases and J dropped 4 bases, with 10 bases sitting between them. The CDR3 extends over 14 amino acids. CDR3 sequence: CASSYSENGYEQYF. Here the CDR3 DNA reads TGTGCCAGCAGTTACTCGGAAAATGGGTACGAGCAGTACTTC.

This clone was detected only a few times. The CDR3 DNA follows: TGTGCCAGCAGTTACTCAGCTAGCGGGACGACAGATACGCAGTATTTT. Amino acids: CASSYSASGTTDTQYF. V gene TRBV6-5 combines with J gene TRBJ2-3; 9 bases align to TRBD2. Germline CDR1 reads MNHEY; CDR2 reads SVGAGI. The CDR3 length is 16 residues. V shed 0 bases, J shed 3 bases, and the junction held 4 bases outside the gene matches.

Comments on this clone: At one end the junction does not follow the germline gene, possibly because of a read error. CDR3 in DNA: TGTGCCACCAGCAGAGATTGGGACAGGGGCCTCTTC. Translation: CATSRDWDRGLF. The chain recombines TRBV15 with TRBJ2-1; 10 nucleotides agree with TRBD1. In germline, CDR1 is LNHNV, CDR2 YYDKDF (reference sequence). The CDR3 extends over 12 amino acids.